This passage covers 28 T cell receptor beta chains from one sample sequenced in a study of human T cells and chemical hapten exposure. TCRdb itself ran the 5' RACE reads through MiXCR, one entry per CDR3 protein. The data contain more than 60,000 distinct CDR3 sequences, approximately 15% of them singletons. The starting material, unfractionated whole blood, was used for total RNA extraction. The receptors were gathered from a female donor in good health.

The sample holds a few counts of this clonotype. The J gene is TRBJ2-1, the V gene TRBV5-6; D remains ambiguous. Trimming took 6 bases from V and 0 from J, leaving 16 bases between them. Per the germline V gene, CDR1 is SGHDT and CDR2 is YYEEEE. CDR3 length equals 16 residues. DNA for the CDR3: TGTGCCAGCACCTTAGGTCTCTCTTCCTCCTACAATGAGCAGTTCTTC. Translation: CASTLGLSSSYNEQFF. Together with reference TRBV5-6 and TRBJ2-1, the CDR3 gives the full variable domain: DAGVTQSPTHLIKTRGQQVTLRCSPKSGHDTVSWYQQALGQGPQFIFQYYEEEERQRGNFPDRFSGHQFPNYSSELNVNALLLGDSALYLCASTLGLSSSYNEQFFGPGTRLTVL.

J is TRBJ1-2 and V is TRBV12-3 or TRBV12-4; D not certain. The CDR3 has 14 amino acids. Trimming took off 6 bases at V and 6 bases at J, with 17 bases between the two ends. The CDR3 coding sequence is TGTGCCAGCAGATTCCTTGAGGGCAGCAATGGCTACACCTTC. This sequence encodes CASRFLEGSNGYTF.

This clonotype was picked up a small number of times. The chain combines TRBV28 with TRBJ1-2; D perhaps matches TRBD1 (5 bases). V was pared by 8 bases and J by 4 bases, with 17 bases between. Germline-derived CDR1 and CDR2 are MDHEN and SYDVKM. This CDR3 region has 14 residues. The CDR3 region has the DNA TGTGCCAGCCGAAAACTAGACAGAAGCTATGGCTACACCTTC. Its translation is CASRKLDRSYGYTF.

The CDR3 here is CSVGQWLKSGANVLTF. The CDR3 DNA follows: TGCAGCGTGGGACAGTGGTTGAAGTCTGGGGCCAACGTCCTGACTTTC. This rearrangement joins TRBV29-1 to TRBJ2-6; 7 bases match TRBD1. The junction had 9 bases not matched to a gene; V was cut back by 6 bases and J by 1 base. The CDR3 runs to 16 residues. The germline V gene encodes CDR1 SQVTM and CDR2 ANQGSEA.

This clonotype occurred a few times. V usage is TRBV12-3 or TRBV12-4 and J usage is TRBJ2-1; either TRBD1 or TRBD2 may fit D (5 bases each). Trimming shortened V by 5 bases and J by 7 bases, and 9 bases separated the two germline ends. This CDR3 spans 12 amino acids. CDR3 sequence (DNA): TGTGCCAGCAGTAAGGGGAGTAATGAGCAGTTCTTC. This encodes CASSKGSNEQFF.

In its sample, this clonotype was seen many times. This chain uses TRBV5-1 with TRBJ2-5; D remains unclear. This CDR3 has 13 residues. Germline CDR1 and CDR2: SGHRS and YFSETQ. Trimming left V 6 bases short and J 1 base short, with 10 bases between. The chain's CDR3 is CASNPHGQETQYF. The CDR3 coding sequence is TGCGCCAGCAATCCCCACGGCCAAGAGACCCAGTACTTC.

This clonotype was counted a few times. V usage is TRBV12-3 or TRBV12-4 and J usage is TRBJ2-3; 7 nucleotides agree with TRBD2. The CDR3 covers 15 residues. V was pared by 6 bases and J by 5 bases, with 11 bases of the junction left unmatched. The CDR3 DNA reads as TGTGCCAGCAGCCCGGTGAGCGGGGTCGGAGATACGCAGTATTTT. Translating it yields CASSPVSGVGDTQYF.

The V call is TRBV5-1, the J call TRBJ2-2; D ambiguous. Germline V gives CDR1 SGHRS, CDR2 YFSETQ. CDR3 length: 13 residues. V shed 0 bases and J shed 6 bases, with 6 bases lying between them. The CDR3 spells CASSLGQSGELFF. In DNA form, the CDR3 reads TGCGCCAGCAGCTTGGGACAATCCGGGGAGCTGTTTTTT. The full variable domain, its missing parts supplied by reference TRBV5-1 and TRBJ2-2, is KAGVTQTPRYLIKTRGQQVTLSCSPISGHRSVSWYQQTPGQGLQFLFEYFSETQRNKGNFPGRFSGRQFSNSRSEMNVSTLELGDSALYLCASSLGQSGELFFGEGSRLTVL.

The sample holds a few counts of this clonotype. DNA for the CDR3: TGTGCCAGCAGTCTTATTGACGGTCAAGCTTTCTTT. This gives the protein CASSLIDGQAFF. V gene TRBV6-5 combines with J gene TRBJ1-1; no firm D call. V gave up 5 bases and J gave up 9 bases, with 13 bases separating them. Germline V gene sequence: CDR1 MNHEY, CDR2 SVGAGI. The CDR3 is 12 residues long.

This chain uses TRBV30 with TRBJ1-2; 7 bases match TRBD1. Germline V lookup: CDR1 GTSNPN, CDR2 SVGIG (reference sequence). Germline trimming cut 3 bases from V and 4 bases from J; bases unmatched to any gene: 5. The CDR3 covers 13 residues. CDR3 protein: CAWRTGMGYGYTF. CDR3 coding DNA: TGTGCCTGGAGGACAGGGATGGGCTATGGCTACACCTTC.

The rearrangement links TRBV6-4 to TRBJ1-5, with D maybe TRBD1 (6 bases). This CDR3 has 14 residues. The ends were cut back, 6 bases at V and 5 bases at J, with 14 bases in the middle. The germline V gene has CDR1 MRHNA and CDR2 SNTAGT. The CDR3 loop is CASSVGQTYQPQHF. The CDR3 DNA reads as TGTGCCAGCAGCGTCGGACAGACGTATCAGCCCCAGCATTTT.

This clonotype occurred once. A read error may account for a junction end that differs from germline. CDR3 bases: TGCGCCAGCAGTCAGGGACAGAGGACTTGG. This encodes CASSQGQRTW. The gene calls are TRBV23-1 and TRBJ2-7; TRBD1 agrees at 7 bases. TRBV23-1 carries the ORF label, with uncertain function. The CDR3 totals 10 residues.

The chain combines TRBV11-2 with TRBJ2-1; the D gene is possibly TRBD1 (5 bases). The germline V gene encodes CDR1 SGHAT and CDR2 FQNNGV. The CDR3 length is 15 residues. Trimming removed 2 bases from V and 6 bases from J, with 14 bases in between. The CDR3 nucleotides read TGTGCCAGCAGCTTAAGGGCCGACAGTGGCAATGAGCAGTTCTTC. Its protein product is CASSLRADSGNEQFF.

V gene TRBV5-1 combines with J gene TRBJ1-1, with TRBD1 as a possible D gene (5 bases). The V end was cut by 2 bases, the J end by 4 bases, with 15 bases between. Germline loops: CDR1 SGHRS, CDR2 YFSETQ. The CDR3 has 15 amino acids. In DNA form, the CDR3 reads TGCGCCAGCAGCTTATCGTCCGGGGGGGGCACTGAAGCTTTCTTT. Translation gives CASSLSSGGGTEAFF.

V and J are TRBV2 and TRBJ2-7, with a tentative D call TRBD2 (6 bases). The CDR3 runs to 16 residues. Trimming took off 3 bases at V and 0 bases at J, with 15 bases between the two ends. Germline-derived CDR1 and CDR2 are SNHLY and FYNNEI. The chain's CDR3 is CASSDFAGRSSYEQYF. CDR3 DNA: TGTGCCAGCAGTGATTTCGCGGGGAGAAGCTCCTACGAGCAGTACTTC.

This clonotype has only a few counts. This chain connects TRBV7-8 to TRBJ1-1; unclear D gene. CDR1 is SGHVS, CDR2 FQNEAQ, per germline. This CDR3 spans 18 amino acids. Deletions cut 3 bases from V and 3 bases from J, with 23 bases between. This CDR3 reads CASSFYYAGSSKDTEAFF. CDR3 DNA sequence: TGTGCCAGCAGCTTCTACTACGCGGGCAGCAGTAAGGACACTGAAGCTTTCTTT.

V usage is TRBV11-2 and J usage is TRBJ2-7; tentative D call: TRBD2 (5 bases). The CDR3 covers 14 residues. V was cut by 5 bases and J by 2 bases, with 13 bases left in between. Germline CDR1 SGHAT, CDR2 FQNNGV. The CDR3: CASSEGFQAYEQYF. The CDR3 bases are TGTGCCAGCAGCGAGGGCTTCCAGGCCTACGAGCAGTACTTC.

This clonotype was detected many times. V and J are TRBV7-2 and TRBJ2-5; no clear D gene. The CDR3 runs to 13 residues. Germline loops: CDR1 SGHTA, CDR2 FQGNSA. V was cut by 4 bases and J by 6 bases, with 12 bases left in between. The CDR3 protein is CASSSTNPQTQYF. The DNA of the CDR3 is TGTGCCAGCAGCTCAACAAACCCCCAGACCCAGTACTTC.

The rearrangement joins TRBV4-3 to TRBJ2-6; D is perhaps TRBD1 (6 bases). CDR3 length: 17 amino acids. Trimming took 2 bases from V and 4 from J, leaving 15 bases between them. CDR1 is LGHNA, CDR2 YSLEER, per germline. DNA for the CDR3: TGCGCCAGCAGCCAACCCGGACAGACTTCCGGGGCCAACGTCCTGACTTTC. As protein: CASSQPGQTSGANVLTF.

This clonotype was picked up a small number of times. This chain joins TRBV12-3 or TRBV12-4 and TRBJ1-6; 7 bases are a match to TRBD1. With 6 bases clipped from V and 7 bases from J, the junction kept 9 bases outside the gene matches. The length of the CDR3 is 15 residues. Here the CDR3 reads CASSLQGVPNSPLHF. CDR3 DNA: TGTGCCAGCAGCCTTCAGGGGGTCCCCAATTCACCCCTCCACTTT.

This clonotype has just a few counts. The CDR3 protein is CASSSPRGRNKQEAFF. The CDR3, as DNA: TGTGCCAGCAGCTCACCCCGGGGCCGAAACAAACAAGAAGCTTTCTTT. This chain links TRBV6-5 with TRBJ1-1; the D gene is possibly TRBD1 (5 bases). The CDR3 consists of 16 residues. Germline values: CDR1 MNHEY, CDR2 SVGAGI. V was shortened by 6 bases and J by 8 bases, with 25 bases between the two germline ends.

This clonotype turned up a few times. The chain couples TRBV6-5 to TRBJ2-1; 8 nucleotides align to TRBD2. This CDR3 has 12 amino acids. CDR1 MNHEY and CDR2 SVGAGI come from the germline V gene. The V and J ends lost 8 bases and 7 bases, in that order; junction bases with no gene match: 4. DNA of the CDR3: TGTGCCAGCGGGACTAGTTTGAATGAGCAGTTCTTC. Protein: CASGTSLNEQFF.

The table lists this clonotype with many counts. The chain uses TRBV28 and TRBJ1-1, with 9 bases fitting TRBD1. The CDR3 runs 12 residues. In germline, CDR1 is MDHEN, CDR2 SYDVKM. With V trimmed by 3 bases and J by 11 bases, 4 bases remained unmatched. CDR3 bases: TGTGCCAGCAGTTTCCCCGGGACAGGGGCTTTCTTT. It specifies CASSFPGTGAFF.

This clonotype was counted at least ten times. The V and J genes are TRBV6-6 and TRBJ1-1; TRBD1 matches at 7 bases. V was pared by 6 bases and J by 8 bases, with 9 bases of the junction left unmatched. The length of the CDR3 is 13 residues. CDR1 is MNHNY and CDR2 is SVGAGI in the germline V gene (reference sequence). CDR3 in DNA: TGTGCCAGCAGATCAGGGGGGGTACCGGAAGCTTTCTTT. Translated: CASRSGGVPEAFF.

The gene calls are TRBV5-4 and TRBJ2-6; unclear D gene. This CDR3 comprises 16 residues. V was clipped by 0 bases and J by 0 bases, with 7 bases between them. Germline values: CDR1 SGHNT, CDR2 YYREEE (reference sequence). The CDR3: CASSLDGYSGANVLTF. The CDR3 nucleotides read TGTGCCAGCAGCTTGGACGGATACTCTGGGGCCAACGTCCTGACTTTC.

The gene calls are TRBV12-3 or TRBV12-4 and TRBJ2-2; 7 bases line up with TRBD1. CDR3 length: 15 amino acids. With 6 bases clipped from V and 0 bases from J, the junction kept 4 bases outside the gene matches. DNA for the CDR3: TGTGCCAGCAGCCGGACAGGTCCGAACACCGGGGAGCTGTTTTTT. This codes for CASSRTGPNTGELFF.

This sequence joins TRBV3-1 and TRBJ2-3; possible D gene TRBD1, 6 bases. The CDR3 is made up of 16 amino acids. Germline lookup yields CDR1 LGHDT and CDR2 YNNKEL (reference sequence). Trimming left V 1 base short and J 2 bases short, with 13 bases between. In DNA form, the CDR3 reads TGTGCCAGCAGCCAAGCTACTGGGGACATCACAGATACGCAGTATTTT. It yields the protein CASSQATGDITDTQYF.

This clonotype was observed many times. The chain couples TRBV6-4 to TRBJ2-3; D not resolved. Per germline, CDR1 MRHNA and CDR2 SNTAGT. The germline V and J ends were trimmed by 2 bases and 0 bases, with 9 bases remaining between them. The CDR3 loop spans 15 amino acids. CDR3 nucleotide sequence: TGTGCCAGCAGTGACGGTACCTCTAGCACAGATACGCAGTATTTT. Encoded protein: CASSDGTSSTDTQYF.